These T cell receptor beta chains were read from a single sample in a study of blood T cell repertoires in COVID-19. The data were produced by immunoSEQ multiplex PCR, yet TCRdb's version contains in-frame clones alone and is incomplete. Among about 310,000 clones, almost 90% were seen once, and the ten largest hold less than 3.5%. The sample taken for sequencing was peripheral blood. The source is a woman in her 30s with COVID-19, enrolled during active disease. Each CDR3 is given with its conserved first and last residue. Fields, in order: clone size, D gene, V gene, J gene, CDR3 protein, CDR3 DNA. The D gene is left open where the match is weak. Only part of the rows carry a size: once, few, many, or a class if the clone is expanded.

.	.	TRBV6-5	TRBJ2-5	CASSRTHQETQYF	TGTGCCAGCAGTCGAACTCACCAAGAGACCCAGTACTTC
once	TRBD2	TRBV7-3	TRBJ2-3	CASSPARGAGGLTDTQYF	TGTGCCAGCAGCCCCGCCCGAGGAGCGGGAGGTTTGACAGATACGCAGTATTTT
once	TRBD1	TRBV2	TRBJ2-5	CAGRDRGRREETQYF	TGTGCCGGCCGGGACAGGGGGCGCAGGGAGGAGACCCAGTACTTC
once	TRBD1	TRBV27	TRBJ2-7	CASSSGTGQGSYEQYF	TGTGCCAGCAGTTCCGGAACGGGACAGGGGTCCTACGAGCAGTACTTC
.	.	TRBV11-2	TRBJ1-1	CASQQLWPGTEAFF	TGTGCCAGTCAGCAATTGTGGCCCGGGACTGAAGCTTTCTTT
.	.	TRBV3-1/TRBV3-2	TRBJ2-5	CASSQYPERETQYF	TGTGCCAGCAGCCAGTATCCCGAGAGGGAGACCCAGTACTTC
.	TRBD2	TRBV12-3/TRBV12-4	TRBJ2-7	CASSWTSGYEQYF	TGTGCCAGCAGCTGGACTAGCGGGTACGAGCAGTACTTC
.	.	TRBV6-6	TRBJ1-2	CASSYGGDYGYTF	TGTGCCAGCAGTTACGGGGGGGACTATGGCTACACCTTC
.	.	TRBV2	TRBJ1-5	CASGGFLGNQPQHF	TGTGCTAGTGGGGGGTTTTTAGGTAATCAGCCCCAGCATTTT
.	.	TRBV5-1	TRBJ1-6	CASSLTTPNNSPLHF	TGCGCCAGCAGCTTGACGACACCTAATAATTCACCCCTCCACTTT
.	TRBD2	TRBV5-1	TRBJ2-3	CASSAGTTGTQYF	TGCGCCAGCAGCGCCGGGACTACCGGTACGCAGTATTTT
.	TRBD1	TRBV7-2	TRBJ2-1	CASSLVARGKDNEQFF	TGTGCCAGCAGCTTAGTTGCCAGGGGGAAGGACAATGAGCAGTTCTTC
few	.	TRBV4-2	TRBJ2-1	CASSQGEKHEQFF	TGTGCCAGCAGCCAAGGGGAGAAGCATGAGCAGTTCTTC
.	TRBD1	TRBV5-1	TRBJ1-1	CASSLRTGPNTEAFF	TGCGCCAGCAGCCTCCGGACAGGCCCGAACACTGAAGCTTTCTTT
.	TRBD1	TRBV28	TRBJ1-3	CASSTGQGISGNTIYF	TGTGCCAGCAGTACCGGACAGGGGATCTCTGGAAACACCATATATTTT
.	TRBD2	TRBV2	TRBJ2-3	CASVAGVHRDTQYF	TGTGCCAGTGTAGCGGGAGTACACAGGGATACGCAGTATTTT
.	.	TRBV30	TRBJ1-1	CAWSSQTVTFF	TGTGCCTGGAGTAGTCAGACAGTAACTTTCTTT
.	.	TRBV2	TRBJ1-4	CASSLQAVSTNEKLFF	TGTGCCAGCAGTTTACAGGCCGTCTCAACTAATGAAAAACTGTTTTTT
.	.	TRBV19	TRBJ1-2	CASSIITGSYGYTF	TGTGCCAGTAGTATCATCACAGGGTCGTATGGCTACACCTTC
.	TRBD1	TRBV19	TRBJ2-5	CASSTIQGEYQETQYF	TGTGCCAGTAGTACAATACAGGGGGAGTACCAAGAGACCCAGTACTTC
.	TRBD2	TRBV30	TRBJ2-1	CAWSSPSGHSYNEQFF	TGTGCCTGGAGTTCCCCTAGCGGCCACTCCTACAATGAGCAGTTCTTC
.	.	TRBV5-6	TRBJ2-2	CASSLAVVIPNTGELFF	TGTGCCAGCAGCTTGGCTGTAGTCATCCCAAACACCGGGGAGCTGTTTTTT
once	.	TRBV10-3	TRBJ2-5	CAISEQGVETQYF	TGTGCCATCAGTGAGCAAGGGGTGGAGACCCAGTACTTC
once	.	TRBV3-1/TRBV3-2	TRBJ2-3	CASSQTGTAPDTQYF	TGTGCCAGCAGCCAAACCGGGACTGCACCAGATACGCAGTATTTT
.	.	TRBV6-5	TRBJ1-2	CASSYSGEDAPYGYTF	TGTGCCAGCAGTTACTCCGGGGAGGATGCCCCCTATGGCTACACCTTC
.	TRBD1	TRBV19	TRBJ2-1	CASSGEDRYNEQFF	TGTGCCAGTAGTGGTGAGGACAGGTACAATGAGCAGTTCTTC
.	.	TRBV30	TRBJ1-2	CAWSVKGAYGYTF	TGTGCCTGGAGTGTAAAGGGAGCCTATGGCTACACCTTC
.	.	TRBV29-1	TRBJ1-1	CSVAGVLWTEAFF	TGCAGCGTTGCCGGGGTTCTATGGACTGAAGCTTTCTTT
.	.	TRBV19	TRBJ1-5	CASRQGIVGNSNQPQHF	TGTGCCAGTAGACAGGGAATAGTGGGGAATAGCAATCAGCCCCAGCATTTT
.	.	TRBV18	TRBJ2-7	CASSDRAPGLHSYEQYF	TGTGCCAGCTCAGATAGAGCGCCGGGACTCCACTCCTACGAGCAGTACTTC
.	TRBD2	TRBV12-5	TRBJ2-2	CASGLKLAGAGELFF	TGTGCTAGTGGTTTGAAGTTAGCGGGAGCCGGGGAGCTGTTTTTT